These T cell receptor beta chains were read from a single sample in a study of regulatory T cells in long-lasting Graves disease. TCRdb reprocessed the multiplex PCR reads with MiXCR, giving one entry per CDR3 protein. The data show hundreds of thousands of distinct CDR3 sequences, 25% to 35% seen once. Sample: peripheral blood mononuclear cells (PBMCs), taken when the disease was refractory, from a patient treated with antithyroid drugs. All receptors come from a female donor with Graves disease. Each CDR3 is given with its conserved first and last residue. The D gene is left open where the match is weak. A row's size may be missing; if present it is once, few, many or a size class.

DNA	CDR3	D	J	length	size	V
TGTGCCAGCAGCCCAACCGGGACAGGGCCCTACGAGCAGTACTTC	CASSPTGTGPYEQYF	TRBD1	TRBJ2-7	15	-	TRBV3-1
TGTGCCAGCAGTCTGGGGACGTTTTATGGCTACACCTTC	CASSLGTFYGYTF	-	TRBJ1-2	13	many	TRBV28
TGCGCCAGCAGCTTGGAGCCTGGCTACACTGAAGCTTTCTTT	CASSLEPGYTEAFF	-	TRBJ1-1	14	-	TRBV5-1
TGTGCCAGCAGCCAAGATTACGGGACCGGGGGAATGAACACTGAAGCTTTCTTT	CASSQDYGTGGMNTEAFF	-	TRBJ1-1	18	-	TRBV3-1
TGTGCCAGCAGCGTAATAGGCAACACCATATATTTT	CASSVIGNTIYF	-	TRBJ1-3	12	-	TRBV9
TGTGCCAGTAGTTCCTCGACAGGCCGGTCCTACGAGCAGTACTTC	CASSSSTGRSYEQYF	-	TRBJ2-7	15	-	TRBV19
TGTGCCAGCAGCGTAGGAGACCACAGGGATGTCTACGAGCAGTACTTC	CASSVGDHRDVYEQYF	-	TRBJ2-7	16	-	TRBV9
TGTGCCAGCAGCTTAGGGGCGTACTGGACTAGTGGGACCGGGGAGCTGTTTTTT	CASSLGAYWTSGTGELFF	TRBD2	TRBJ2-2	18	-	TRBV11-2
TGTGCCAGCAGTGATACATACGATCAGCCCCAGCATTTT	CASSDTYDQPQHF	-	TRBJ1-5	13	many	TRBV6-1
TGTGCCAGCAGTGCTTTACGGCTGAACACTGAAGCTTTCTTT	CASSALRLNTEAFF	-	TRBJ1-1	14	-	TRBV27
TGTGCCAGCAGTGAAGGGGTAGACAGGGGAGGTAGGACCCAGTACTTC	CASSEGVDRGGRTQYF	TRBD1	TRBJ2-5	16	-	TRBV2
TGTGCCAGCAGCCCCAAAGGGGGGAACACTGAAGCTTTCTTT	CASSPKGGNTEAFF	-	TRBJ1-1	14	many	TRBV18
TGTGCCAGCCGAAAGAGGGGAGTGTTCACTGAAGCTTTCTTT	CASRKRGVFTEAFF	-	TRBJ1-1	14	many	TRBV28
TGTGCCAGCAGCTTTTCGGCTAGCGGGAGAAAAGAGACCCAGTACTTC	CASSFSASGRKETQYF	TRBD2	TRBJ2-5	16	many	TRBV11-2
TGTGCCAGCAGCCCGCCAAAACCCGGGGAGCTGTTTTTT	CASSPPKPGELFF	-	TRBJ2-2	13	-	TRBV12-3/TRBV12-4
TGCAGTGCTAGTACGGGGGGCGTTCAGCCCCAGCATTTT	CSASTGGVQPQHF	-	TRBJ1-5	13	many	TRBV20-1
TGTGCCAGTAGTATAGCCCCAGGGGGAAGCAATCAGCCCCAGCATTTT	CASSIAPGGSNQPQHF	TRBD1	TRBJ1-5	16	-	TRBV19
TGTGCCAGCAGTTTAGATCTCAGAAACTCCTACGAGCAGTACTTC	CASSLDLRNSYEQYF	-	TRBJ2-7	15	-	TRBV27
TGTGCCTGGAAACAGGACAGGGACTATGGCTACACCTTC	CAWKQDRDYGYTF	TRBD1	TRBJ1-2	13	-	TRBV30
TGTGCCACCGGGGTCAGTCCTGGAAACACCATATATTTT	CATGVSPGNTIYF	-	TRBJ1-3	13	-	TRBV2
TGCAGCGTTACCACAGGGGTCGGTCAGCCCCAGCATTTT	CSVTTGVGQPQHF	TRBD1	TRBJ1-5	13	few	TRBV29-1
TGTGCCAGCAGCTGGGGGACAGGGGGTATAGATACGCAGTATTTT	CASSWGTGGIDTQYF	TRBD1	TRBJ2-3	15	-	TRBV7-9
TGTGCCAGCAGAGAACAGGGTTGGGGCGGGGAGCTGTTTTTT	CASREQGWGGELFF	-	TRBJ2-2	14	few	TRBV2
TGTGCCAGCAGTCCAGCAAGATTACTAGCAACGGATACGCAGTATTTT	CASSPARLLATDTQYF	-	TRBJ2-3	16	-	TRBV11-2
TGTGCCAGCAGCTTCATGCGTCGGGGGGGGTCCTACGAGCAGTACTTC	CASSFMRRGGSYEQYF	TRBD2	TRBJ2-7	16	-	TRBV11-2
TGTGCCAGCAGAAAACAGGGTTTCAGCACTGAAGCTTTCTTT	CASRKQGFSTEAFF	-	TRBJ1-1	14	-	TRBV7-9
TGTGCCAGCAGCTTAGGGGGACTTATCAAATATGGCTACACCTTC	CASSLGGLIKYGYTF	-	TRBJ1-2	15	-	TRBV7-9
TGCAGTCCCAGCCAAAATGAAAAACTGTTTTTT	CSPSQNEKLFF	-	TRBJ1-4	11	few	TRBV20-1
TGTGCCACCAGGCCCGGGCGCGCCTATGGCTACACCTTC	CATRPGRAYGYTF	-	TRBJ1-2	13	many	TRBV28
TGTGCCAGCAGGTCCCCGCAGACCCTTAATGAAAAACTGTTTTTT	CASRSPQTLNEKLFF	-	TRBJ1-4	15	few	TRBV2
TGTGCCAGCAGACGACAGGGGGAAGGCGAAAAACTGTTTTTT	CASRRQGEGEKLFF	TRBD1	TRBJ1-4	14	few	TRBV6-1
TGTGCCAGCAGTTACTCGCATGGGCAGCCCCAGCATTTT	CASSYSHGQPQHF	-	TRBJ1-5	13	many	TRBV6-5
TGCAGCGTCTTACTAGCGGGAGGGACCTACGAGCAGTACTTC	CSVLLAGGTYEQYF	TRBD2	TRBJ2-7	14	-	TRBV29-1
TGCAGTGCTAGAGGATTCGGGACCCAGTACTTC	CSARGFGTQYF	-	TRBJ2-5	11	-	TRBV20-1
TGTGCCACCAGCAGAGCAAATGAGTGGGACCCCTACGAGCAGTACTTC	CATSRANEWDPYEQYF	-	TRBJ2-7	16	-	TRBV15